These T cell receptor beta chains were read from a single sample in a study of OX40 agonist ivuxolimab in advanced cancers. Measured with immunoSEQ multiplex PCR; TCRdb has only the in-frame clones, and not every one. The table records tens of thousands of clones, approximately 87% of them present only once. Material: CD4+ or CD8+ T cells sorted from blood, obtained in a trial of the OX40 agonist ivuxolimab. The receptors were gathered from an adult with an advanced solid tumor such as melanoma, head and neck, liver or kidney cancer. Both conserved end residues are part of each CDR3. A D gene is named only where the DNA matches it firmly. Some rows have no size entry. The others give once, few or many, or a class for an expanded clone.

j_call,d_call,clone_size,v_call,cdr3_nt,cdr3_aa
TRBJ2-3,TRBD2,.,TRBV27,TGTGCCAGCAGTTTGCGGGGGGGGACAGATACGCAGTATTTT,CASSLRGGTDTQYF
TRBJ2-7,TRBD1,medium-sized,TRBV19,TGTGCCAGTAGTATAACAGGGGGCCCGGCGGGAGTCACCTCCTACGAGCAGTACTTC,CASSITGGPAGVTSYEQYF
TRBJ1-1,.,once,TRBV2,TGTGCCAGCAGTGTCGTACGGACCATGAACACTGAAGCTTTCTTT,CASSVVRTMNTEAFF
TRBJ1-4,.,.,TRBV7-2,TGTGCCAGCAGCTTAGGCCGACAGCTCCAAAATGAAAAACTGTTTTTT,CASSLGRQLQNEKLFF
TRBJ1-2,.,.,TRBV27,TGTGCCAGCAGTTCCCCGGGGCCCTCTCGCGGCTACACCTTC,CASSSPGPSRGYTF
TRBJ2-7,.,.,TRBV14,TGTGCCAGCAGCCAAGAGGGCCGGGACGAGCAGTACTTC,CASSQEGRDEQYF
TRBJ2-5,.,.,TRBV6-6,TGTGCCAGCAGGGAGACAGGCCATCGGGGGGAGACCCAGTACTTC,CASRETGHRGETQYF
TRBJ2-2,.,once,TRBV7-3,TGTGCCAGCAGCTTATTAGGGTCCATGGGGGAGCTGTTTTTT,CASSLLGSMGELFF
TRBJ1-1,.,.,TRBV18,TGTGCCAGCTCGCCGGCGGGGAGGGTGAACACTGAAGCTTTCTTT,CASSPAGRVNTEAFF
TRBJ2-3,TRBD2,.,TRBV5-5,TGTGCCAGCAGTTGGCCTGGCGGCGGGAGGAGGACTAGCACAGATACGCAGTATTTT,CASSWPGGGRRTSTDTQYF
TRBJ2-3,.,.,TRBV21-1,TGTGCCAGCAGCAAAAGGAGACTAGCGGGAGAGGTTGGAGATACGCAGTATTTT,CASSKRRLAGEVGDTQYF
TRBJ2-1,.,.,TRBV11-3,TGTGCCAGCAGCTTAGTCCGCTCCTACAATGAGCAGTTCTTC,CASSLVRSYNEQFF
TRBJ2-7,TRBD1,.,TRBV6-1,TGTGCCAGCAAGGGACAGCTCGACGTCTACGAGCAGTACTTC,CASKGQLDVYEQYF
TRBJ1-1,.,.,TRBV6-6,TGTGCCAGCAGTTACTTCCCGAACACTGAAGCTTTCTTT,CASSYFPNTEAFF
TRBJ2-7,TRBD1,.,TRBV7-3,TGTGCCAGCAGCCCACGGACAGGGGGATTCTACGAGCAGTACTTC,CASSPRTGGFYEQYF
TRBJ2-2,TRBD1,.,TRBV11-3,TGTGCCAGCAGCTCTCAGGGGGCCGGGGAGCTGTTTTTT,CASSSQGAGELFF
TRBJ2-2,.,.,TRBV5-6,TGTGCCAGCAGCCCCAAGTCGGACGGACTAGGGGAGCTGTTTTTT,CASSPKSDGLGELFF
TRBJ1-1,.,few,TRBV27,TGTGCCAGCAGCCTAATGGGGGGTAGCACTGAAGCTTTCTTT,CASSLMGGSTEAFF
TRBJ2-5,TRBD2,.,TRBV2,TGTGCCAGCAGTGCCGGACTAGCGGGAGAAATTGGGCAAGAGACCCAGTACTTC,CASSAGLAGEIGQETQYF
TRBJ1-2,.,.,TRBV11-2,TGTGCCAGCAGCTTAGGGTTCGGGTCAGGGCAGGACAACTATGGCTACACCTTC,CASSLGFGSGQDNYGYTF
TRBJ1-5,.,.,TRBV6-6,TGTGCCAGCAGTAATCTTGACGGGATGGGCAATCAGCCCCAGCATTTT,CASSNLDGMGNQPQHF
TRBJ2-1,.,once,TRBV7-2,TGTGCCAGCAGCTTAGAGGTAGTTTACAATGAGCAGTTCTTC,CASSLEVVYNEQFF
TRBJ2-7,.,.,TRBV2,TGTGCCAGCAGTGAAGATCTAGGGCACGAGCAGTACTTC,CASSEDLGHEQYF
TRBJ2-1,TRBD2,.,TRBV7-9,TGTGCCATCCGACTAGCGGGAGGGAGGAATGAGCAGTTCTTC,CAIRLAGGRNEQFF
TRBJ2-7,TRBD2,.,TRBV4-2,TGTGCCAGCAGCCAAGATTGGCGGGAGGCCTACGAGCAGTACTTC,CASSQDWREAYEQYF
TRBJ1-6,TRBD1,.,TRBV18,TGTGCCAGCTCACTTACCGGACAGGGAGGCTCACCCCTCCACTTT,CASSLTGQGGSPLHF
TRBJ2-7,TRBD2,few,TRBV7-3,TGTGCCAGCAGCTTAACGGGAGGTCTAGCGGGACGCGAGCAGTACTTC,CASSLTGGLAGREQYF
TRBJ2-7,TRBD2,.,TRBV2,TGTGCCAGCAGTTTAGAGCGGGGTGTCGATGAGCAGTACTTC,CASSLERGVDEQYF
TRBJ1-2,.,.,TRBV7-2,TGTGCCAGCAGCCCCTTAAGCTCCAGATATGGCTACACCTTC,CASSPLSSRYGYTF
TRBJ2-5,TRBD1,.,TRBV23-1,TGCGCCAGCAACCCCAGGACAGGGTACAATAGAGACCAGTACTTC,CASNPRTGYNRDQYF
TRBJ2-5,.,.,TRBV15,TGTGCCACCAGCAGAGATTCGACGGCGGAGGAGACCCAGTACTTC,CATSRDSTAEETQYF
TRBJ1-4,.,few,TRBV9,TGTGCCAGCAGCGTTCAGGAGGGTTTTAATGAAAAACTGTTTTTT,CASSVQEGFNEKLFF
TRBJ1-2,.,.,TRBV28,TGTGCCAGCACTATAGGGGGTTTTAGCTACACCTTC,CASTIGGFSYTF
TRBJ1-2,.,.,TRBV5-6,TGTGCCAGCAGCTTAGGCGTGCGGGACTATGGCTACACCTTC,CASSLGVRDYGYTF
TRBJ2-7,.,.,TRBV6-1,TGTGCCAGCAGGAAATACGAGCAGTACTTC,CASRKYEQYF